This is a list of T cell receptor beta chains from one sample in a study of blood T cells in healthy people across ages. Using its own MiXCR run on the 5' RACE reads, TCRdb lists one record per CDR3 protein. The repertoire consists of around 1.5 million distinct CDR3 sequences, with approximately 59% occurring once and the leading ten covering 5% to 7%. The specimen sequenced was blood. The receptors stem from a man aged 18 to 29 in good health. The CDR3 runs from the conserved cysteine through the conserved F or W. A D gene is named only where the DNA matches it firmly. Size is omitted from some rows. Given values are once, few, many or a class for expanded clones.

TRBJ2-5 17 TRBV7-8 TRBD1 once TGTGCCAGCAGCTTGAAACCCGGGACAGGGAAACAAGAGACCCAGTACTTC CASSLKPGTGKQETQYF
TRBJ1-2 13 TRBV6-1 - few TGTGCCAGCAGTGAATATGGCGGGTCTGGCTACACCTTC CASSEYGGSGYTF
TRBJ2-1 16 TRBV20-1 TRBD1 - TGCAGTGCTAACCCTTTGACAGGGGGCGGATGGAATGAGCAGTTCTTC CSANPLTGGGWNEQFF
TRBJ2-3 16 TRBV12-3/TRBV12-4 TRBD2 - TGTGCCAGCAGACGTGGGACTAGCCGGAACACAGATACGCAGTATTTT CASRRGTSRNTDTQYF
TRBJ2-7 15 TRBV28 - few TGTGCCAGCAGCCTCACCACGAGCCCGTCTTACGAGCAGTACTTC CASSLTTSPSYEQYF
TRBJ2-3 15 TRBV7-9 - - TGTGCCAGCAGCTTAATCCCCGGAGGGTATGATACGCAGTATTTT CASSLIPGGYDTQYF
TRBJ2-3 12 TRBV24-1 - - TGTGCCACCAGGGATTTCACAGATACGCAGTATTTT CATRDFTDTQYF
TRBJ1-2 15 TRBV6-1 - - TGTGCCAGCAGTGAAAGTCCGGAGACAGCACGGGGCTACACCTTC CASSESPETARGYTF
TRBJ2-7 11 TRBV21-1 - - TGTGCCAGCAGCACGGGACAGTCGACGTACTTC CASSTGQSTYF
TRBJ2-7 13 TRBV15 - few TGTGCCACCAGCCCCCAGAACTCCTACGAGCAGTACTTC CATSPQNSYEQYF
TRBJ2-1 17 TRBV6-1 TRBD1 - TGTGCCAGCACCCAACTCCCGGGACAGGGGACCTACAATGAGCAGTTCTTC CASTQLPGQGTYNEQFF
TRBJ2-1 15 TRBV20-1 - - TGCAGTGCTAGAGATCTGGAGGGGGACTTGGATGAGCAGTTCTTC CSARDLEGDLDEQFF
TRBJ2-1 13 TRBV28 - - TGTGCCAGCAGTCCGATGCCCAGGAATGAGCAGTTCTTC CASSPMPRNEQFF
TRBJ2-5 13 TRBV12-3/TRBV12-4 TRBD1 many TGTGCCAGCAGTTCGGGACAGCAAGAGACCCAGTACTTC CASSSGQQETQYF
TRBJ2-1 15 TRBV20-1 TRBD2 - TGCAGTGTTACCTCGCCGGGACTAGCGGACAATGAGCAGTTCTTC CSVTSPGLADNEQFF
TRBJ1-2 15 TRBV29-1 TRBD1 - TGCAGCGTGAGGACAGGGGGCGCAGAATGGTATGGCTACACCTTC CSVRTGGAEWYGYTF
TRBJ1-4 15 TRBV7-9 - few TGTGCCAGCAGCCGAGCAAGAGAAGGAAATGAAAAACTGTTTTTT CASSRAREGNEKLFF
TRBJ1-6 16 TRBV27 TRBD1 - TGTGCCAGCAGCCAAACAACCGGGACAGGAAAGTTCCCCCTCCACTTT CASSQTTGTGKFPLHF
TRBJ2-7 15 TRBV28 TRBD2 - TGTGCCAGCAGCTCTAGCGGGGGGCCTCTTTACGAGCAGTACTTC CASSSSGGPLYEQYF
TRBJ2-1 14 TRBV19 - - TGTGCCAGTAGTATAAGGGGGGGGTACAATGAGCAGTTCTTC CASSIRGGYNEQFF
TRBJ1-2 10 TRBV7-9 - few TGTGCCAGCAGTGGAGTTGGCTACACCTTC CASSGVGYTF
TRBJ2-7 17 TRBV29-1 TRBD1 - TGCAGCGTCTATGGGACAGGGGCCACGAAGGAGCCCTACGAGCAGTACTTC CSVYGTGATKEPYEQYF